This entry features one T cell receptor beta chain sequence. Its specificity is unknown. This sample was included in a study of shared clonotypes between healthy human individuals. This CDR3 is 15 amino acids long. Trimming cost V 6 bases and J 6 bases, with 20 bases left between them. The germline V gene has CDR1 SEHNR and CDR2 FQNEAQ (reference sequence). A CD45RA+ naive subset and a CD45RA-negative memory subset were split from CD4+ cells. As originally analysed: ImmunoSEQ gave junction-only sequences without quality scores, so filtering differed. Libraries were prepared by immunoSEQ multiplex PCR; TCRdb keeps only in-frame clonotypes and omits some of them. That table is the source of V, J and clone size, and D and trimming were worked out from the DNA. The table lists about 2 million clones, roughly 94% of them singletons, with more than 0.1% in the top ten. Points from the study as a whole: Richness estimates generally favored naive over memory subsets. Some naive CD4 clonotypes, roughly 5%, turned up in common across a few donors.

The rearrangement links TRBV7-9 to TRBJ2-5; weak D call: TRBD1 (5 bases). Sequenced material: naive CD4+ T cells sorted from blood. Subset: CD45RA+ positively selected. The clonotype comes from a man aged 18 to 30 in good health. The CDR3 DNA is TGTGCCAGCAGTCTTAGGACAACTGTGGGGCAGACCCAGTACTTC. Translating it yields CASSLRTTVGQTQYF. The entire variable domain, with the rest obtained from reference TRBV7-9 and TRBJ2-5, is as follows: DTGVSQNPRHKITKRGQNVTFRCDPISEHNRLYWYRQTLGQGPEFLTYFQNEAQLEKSRLLSDRFSAERPKGSFSTLEIQRTEQGDSAMYLCASSLRTTVGQTQYFGPGTRLLVL.